This T cell receptor (beta chain) comes out of a study of CD8+ T cells in alopecia areata (dated 2018 in TCRdb). Notes on the research overall: Treated patients were enrolled in an open-label pilot trial of oral tofacitinib at 5 to 10 mg twice daily for moderate-to-severe alopecia areata. Scalp clonality was compared among normal scalp (n=4), patchy alopecia areata scalp (n=8), and alopecia totalis/universalis scalp (n=8). immunoSEQ multiplex PCR using 35 Vbeta forward primers and 13 Jbeta reverse primers was used to amplify TCRbeta CDR3 regions. High-throughput TCRbeta sequencing was used to examine T cell clonal expansion in alopecia areata in both the C3H/HeJ mouse model and human patients. RNA came from the PAXgene miRNA kit for fixed scalp, the miRNeasy kit for PBMCs, and the RNeasy kit for mouse skin. Tofacitinib was administered for 6 to 18 months, and 6 months of follow-up off drug were then conducted to assess delayed response and recurrence. Scalp tissue and sorted CD4+ and CD8+ peripheral blood T cells from patchy and totalis/universalis alopecia areata patients and from healthy controls were covered by human TCRbeta sequencing. Biopsies were taken from tofacitinib-treated patients at baseline and again at 4 and 24 weeks into treatment, and several of those patients also had a later scalp biopsy.

Paper-wide results and their limitations: Compared with normal scalp, lesional scalp, particularly in alopecia totalis/universalis, had higher clonality and more expanded CD8+ clones, which suggests antigenic drive. Resident alphabeta T cells in normal human skin are also sequenced, complicating scalp TCR repertoire analysis, unlike mouse skin dominated by gammadelta T cells. Shared TCR sequences between patients were less evident than in mice, which may be partly attributable to HLA diversity in the patient population.

To prepare the library, the immunoSEQ multiplex PCR assay was applied. RNA was extracted from all samples and reverse transcribed into cDNA as template for TCR sequencing. First-strand cDNA was synthesized using SuperScript III with a 2:1 mix of oligo-dT and random hexamers. A synthetic immune receptor repertoire was used to assess amplification bias, and residual bias was removed computationally. The paper's processing steps were these. Raw reads were preprocessed to remove errors, and CDR3 was defined according to IMGT conventions as the region from the conserved cysteine to phenylalanine. Clonality was computed as 1 minus the Shannon entropy, with the entropy normalized by log2 of the number of productive unique TCRs. Scalp TCRbeta sequences were cross-referenced with sorted blood CD4 and CD8 repertoires so that the CD4 or CD8 identity of scalp clones could be inferred. Entries here come from immuneACCESS through TCRdb and include only in-frame sequences with V and J called. Some clones fail to appear in such tables; in the studies checked, an unresolved V gene covers under half of the shortfall, and the cause of the remainder is unknown. V and J calls and clone size are those listed in that table; D and trimming were worked out from the DNA. Counted in this sample were about 150,000 clones; roughly 50% of them appeared once. The ten largest clones capture about 6.4% of the sample.

The CDR3 spans 16 residues, from the cysteine through the phenylalanine. The CDR3 DNA has 48 bases and is translated from base 1. V loses 4 bases of germline sequence and J loses 1 base, and the interval between the two ends is 16 bases. Taken from the germline V gene (reference sequence), the CDR1 and CDR2 loops are SGHNT and YYREEE. On this clone: The antigen this receptor binds is unknown. Base qualities are not recorded, but no much larger clone differs from it by a single base.

Lesional scalp punch biopsies and peripheral blood were obtained from alopecia areata patients. After PBMCs were isolated by density centrifugation and stained for CD3, CD4 and CD8, a FACSAria was used to sort CD4+ and CD8+ T cells. Here the chain combines TRBV5-4 and TRBJ2-3, and the D gene may be TRBD1, 6 bases matching. Material for sequencing was CD4+ T cells sorted from blood. The receptor was isolated from a human donor with alopecia areata. The DNA is as follows: TGTGCCAGCAGCCCGCAGCCGGGACACGGCACAGATACGCAGTATTTT. Its coded protein is CASSPQPGHGTDTQYF.